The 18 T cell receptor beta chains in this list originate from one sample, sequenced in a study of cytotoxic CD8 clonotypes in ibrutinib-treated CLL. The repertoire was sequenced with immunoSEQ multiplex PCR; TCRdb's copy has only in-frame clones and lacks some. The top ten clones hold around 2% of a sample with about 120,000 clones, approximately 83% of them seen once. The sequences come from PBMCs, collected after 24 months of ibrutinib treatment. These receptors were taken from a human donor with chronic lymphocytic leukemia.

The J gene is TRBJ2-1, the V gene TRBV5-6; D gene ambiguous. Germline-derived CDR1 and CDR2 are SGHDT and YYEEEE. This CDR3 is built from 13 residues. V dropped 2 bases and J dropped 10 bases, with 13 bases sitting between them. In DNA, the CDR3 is TGTGCCAGCAGCTTTGGTGTGGATGGGGAGCAGTTCTTC. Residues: CASSFGVDGEQFF.

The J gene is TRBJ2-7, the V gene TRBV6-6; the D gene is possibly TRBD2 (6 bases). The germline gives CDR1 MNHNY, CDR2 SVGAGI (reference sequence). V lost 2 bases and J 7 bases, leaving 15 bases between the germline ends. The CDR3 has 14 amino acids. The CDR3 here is CASSYPGLVNEQYF. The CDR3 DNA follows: TGTGCCAGCAGTTACCCGGGACTGGTTAATGAGCAGTACTTC.

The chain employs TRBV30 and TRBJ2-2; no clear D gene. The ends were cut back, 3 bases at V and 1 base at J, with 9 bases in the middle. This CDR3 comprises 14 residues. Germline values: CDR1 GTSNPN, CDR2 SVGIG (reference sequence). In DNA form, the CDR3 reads TGTGCCTGGAGAATGGCAGGGAACACCGGGGAGCTGTTTTTT. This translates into CAWRMAGNTGELFF.

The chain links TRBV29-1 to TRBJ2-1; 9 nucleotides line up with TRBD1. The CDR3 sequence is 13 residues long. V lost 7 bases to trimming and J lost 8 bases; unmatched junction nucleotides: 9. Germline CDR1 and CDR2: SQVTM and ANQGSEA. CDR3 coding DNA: TGCAGCGGATCGACAGGGGGATCCGATGAGCAGTTCTTC. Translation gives CSGSTGGSDEQFF.

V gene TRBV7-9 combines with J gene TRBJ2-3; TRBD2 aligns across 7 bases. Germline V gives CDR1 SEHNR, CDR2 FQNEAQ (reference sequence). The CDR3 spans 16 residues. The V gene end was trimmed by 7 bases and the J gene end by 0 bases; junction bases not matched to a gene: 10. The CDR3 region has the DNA TGTGCCAGCAAAAGCGGGGTTATTACTAGCACAGATACGCAGTATTTT. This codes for CASKSGVITSTDTQYF.

CDR3 amino acids: CASSLAGATYNEQFF. Written as DNA, the CDR3 is TGTGCCAGCAGCTTAGCGGGGGCCACCTACAATGAGCAGTTCTTC. This chain connects TRBV13 to TRBJ2-1, with D perhaps assigned TRBD1 or TRBD2 (6 bases each). Germline V gene lookup returns CDR1 PRHDT and CDR2 FYEKMQ (reference sequence). This CDR3 comprises 15 residues. Trimming left V 1 base short and J 2 bases short, with 9 bases between.

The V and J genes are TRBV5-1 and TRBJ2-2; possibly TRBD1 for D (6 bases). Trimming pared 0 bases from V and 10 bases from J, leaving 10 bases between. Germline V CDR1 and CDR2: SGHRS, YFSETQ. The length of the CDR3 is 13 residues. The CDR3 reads CASSLGGRLELFF. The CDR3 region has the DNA TGCGCCAGCAGCTTGGGGGGGCGCCTGGAGCTGTTTTTT.

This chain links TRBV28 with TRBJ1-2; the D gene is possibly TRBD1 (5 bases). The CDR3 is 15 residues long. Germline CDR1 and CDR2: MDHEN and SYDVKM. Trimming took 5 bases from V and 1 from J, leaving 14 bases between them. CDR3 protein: CASSAAGTGNYGYTF. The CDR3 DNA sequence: TGTGCCAGCAGTGCCGCCGGGACGGGTAACTATGGCTACACCTTC.

CDR3 nucleotides: TGCGCCAGCAGCTTGGGTTACGGGGAATCCTACAATGAGCAGTTCTTC. It encodes CASSLGYGESYNEQFF. J is TRBJ2-1 and V is TRBV5-1; maybe TRBD2 (5 bases). CDR3 length equals 16 residues. V lost 0 bases and J lost 1, with 11 bases in between. Per the germline V gene, CDR1 is SGHRS and CDR2 is YFSETQ. The full variable domain, rest sourced from reference TRBV5-1 and TRBJ2-1, is KAGVTQTPRYLIKTRGQQVTLSCSPISGHRSVSWYQQTPGQGLQFLFEYFSETQRNKGNFPGRFSGRQFSNSRSEMNVSTLELGDSALYLCASSLGYGESYNEQFFGPGTRLTVL.

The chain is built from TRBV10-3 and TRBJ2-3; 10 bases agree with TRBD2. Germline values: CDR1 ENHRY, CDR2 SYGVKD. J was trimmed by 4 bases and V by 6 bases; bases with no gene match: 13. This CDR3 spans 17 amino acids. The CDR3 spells CAIREIRAGGPPDTQYF. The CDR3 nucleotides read TGTGCCATCAGAGAGATACGAGCGGGAGGGCCCCCAGATACGCAGTATTTT.

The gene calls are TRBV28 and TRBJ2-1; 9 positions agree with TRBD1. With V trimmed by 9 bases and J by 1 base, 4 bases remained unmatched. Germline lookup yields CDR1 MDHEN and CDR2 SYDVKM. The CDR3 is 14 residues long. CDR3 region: CASSQGASYNEQFF. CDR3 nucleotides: TGTGCCAGTTCACAGGGGGCATCCTACAATGAGCAGTTCTTC.

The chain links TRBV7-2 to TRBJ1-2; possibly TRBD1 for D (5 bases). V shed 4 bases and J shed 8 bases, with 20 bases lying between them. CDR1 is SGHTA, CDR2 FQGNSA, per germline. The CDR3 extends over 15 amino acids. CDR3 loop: CASSYYVLREGGYTF. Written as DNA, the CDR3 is TGTGCCAGCAGCTATTATGTCTTGCGGGAGGGGGGCTACACCTTC.

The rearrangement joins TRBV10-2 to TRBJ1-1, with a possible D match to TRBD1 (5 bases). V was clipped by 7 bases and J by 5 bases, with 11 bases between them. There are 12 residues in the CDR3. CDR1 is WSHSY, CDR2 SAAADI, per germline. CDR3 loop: CASNGQGTEAFF. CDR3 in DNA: TGCGCCAGCAATGGGCAGGGAACTGAAGCTTTCTTT.

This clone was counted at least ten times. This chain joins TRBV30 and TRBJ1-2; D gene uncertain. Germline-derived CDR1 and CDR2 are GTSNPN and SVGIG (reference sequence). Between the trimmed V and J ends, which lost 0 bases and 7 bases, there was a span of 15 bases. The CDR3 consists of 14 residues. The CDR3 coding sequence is TGTGCCTGGAGTGTGATGGCTACTCTAGGTGGCTACACCTTC. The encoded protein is CAWSVMATLGGYTF.

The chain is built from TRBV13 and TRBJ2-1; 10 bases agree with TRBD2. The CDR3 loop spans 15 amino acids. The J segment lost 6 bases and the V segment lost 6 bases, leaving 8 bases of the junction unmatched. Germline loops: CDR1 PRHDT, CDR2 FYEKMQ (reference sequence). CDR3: CASRKNLAGANEQFF. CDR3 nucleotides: TGTGCCAGCAGAAAAAACCTAGCGGGGGCCAATGAGCAGTTCTTC.

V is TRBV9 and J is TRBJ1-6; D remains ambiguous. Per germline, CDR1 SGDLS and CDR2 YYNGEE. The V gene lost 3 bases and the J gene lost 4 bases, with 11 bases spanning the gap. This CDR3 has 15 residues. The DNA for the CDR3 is TGTGCCAGCAGCGCGGAGGGCGGTTATAATTCACCCCTCCACTTT. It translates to CASSAEGGYNSPLHF.

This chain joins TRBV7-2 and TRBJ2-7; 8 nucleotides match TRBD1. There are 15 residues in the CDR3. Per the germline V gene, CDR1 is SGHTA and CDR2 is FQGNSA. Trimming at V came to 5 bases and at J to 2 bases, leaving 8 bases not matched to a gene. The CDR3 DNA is TGTGCCAGCAGCCCCGGACAGGGTGGTGCCTACGAGCAGTACTTC. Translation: CASSPGQGGAYEQYF.

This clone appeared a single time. The CDR3 coding sequence is TGTGCCAGCAGCCGTAGCTCCTACGAGCAGTACTTC. This translates into CASSRSSYEQYF. The chain joins TRBV7-8 to TRBJ2-7; no definite D call. Germline V lookup: CDR1 SGHVS, CDR2 FQNEAQ. The CDR3 is 12 amino acids. The ends were cut back, 5 bases at V and 0 bases at J, with 5 bases in the middle.